Listed here are 2 T cell receptor beta chains from one sample, sequenced in a study of blood T cell repertoires in COVID-19. Using immunoSEQ multiplex PCR, the repertoire was profiled, and TCRdb retains in-frame clones only, with some absent. The sample has about 75,000 clones, 65% to 90% seen once. The sequenced sample consisted of peripheral blood. The receptors come from a woman aged 50 to 60 with acute or convalescent COVID-19.

The chain is built from TRBV7-2 and TRBJ1-1; maybe TRBD1 (5 bases). CDR1 is SGHTA, CDR2 FQGNSA, per germline. The V gene lost 1 base and the J gene lost 7 bases, with 7 bases spanning the gap. The CDR3 is made up of 12 amino acids. CDR3 DNA sequence: TGTGCCAGCAGCTTAGATAGGGGTGAAGCTTTCTTT. This encodes CASSLDRGEAFF.

This rearrangement joins TRBV3-1 (or the pseudogene TRBV3-2) to TRBJ1-2, with D possibly matching TRBD1 (6 bases). CDR3 size: 15 residues. With 3 bases removed from V and 3 bases from J, the gap between germline ends came to 14 bases. Germline lookup yields CDR1 LGHDT and CDR2 YNNKEL (reference sequence). The CDR3 DNA reads TGTGCCAGCAGCCACGCCTCCAGGGGTGACTATGGCTACACCTTC. Translation gives CASSHASRGDYGYTF.